This T cell receptor beta chain appears in the sequencing data of a study of blood T cells in healthy people across ages. Study-wide points: TCR beta diversity correlated strongly with naive T cell percentage.

About this clonotype: Its antigen is as yet unknown.

The germline gives CDR1 DFQATT, CDR2 SNEGSKA (reference sequence). The ends lost 7 bases at V and 2 bases at J; junction bases unmatched: 9. The CDR3 is 14 residues long. Next came a second PCR, run for about 7 to 12 cycles, which used a sample-barcoded 5' primer along with a J-beta primer mix. Each single sample gave us at least 2.5 million CDR3-containing paired-end reads. Using its own MiXCR run on the 5' RACE reads, TCRdb lists one record per CDR3 protein. In the table there are about 1,500,000 distinct CDR3 sequences, 25% to 30% of which are singletons. Isolation per sample recovered at least 7 million PBMCs.

This clonotype originated in a woman aged 25 to 39 in good health. The rearrangement joins TRBV20-1 to TRBJ1-1, with 8 nucleotides matching TRBD1. Material for sequencing was blood. CDR3 nucleotide sequence: TGCAGTGTTTCACAGGGGGGCATTAACACTGAAGCTTTCTTT. Translating gives CSVSQGGINTEAFF.